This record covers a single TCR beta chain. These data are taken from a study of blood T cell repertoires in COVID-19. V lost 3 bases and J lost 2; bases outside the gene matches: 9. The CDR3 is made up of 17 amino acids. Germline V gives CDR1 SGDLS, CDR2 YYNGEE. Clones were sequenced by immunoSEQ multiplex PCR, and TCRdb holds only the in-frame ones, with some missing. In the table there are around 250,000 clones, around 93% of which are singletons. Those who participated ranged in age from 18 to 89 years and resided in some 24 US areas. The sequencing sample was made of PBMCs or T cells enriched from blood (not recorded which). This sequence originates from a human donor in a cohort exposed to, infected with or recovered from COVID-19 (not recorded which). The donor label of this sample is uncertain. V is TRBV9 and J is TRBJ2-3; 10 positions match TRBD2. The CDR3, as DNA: TGTGCCAGCAGCGGAAATAGCGGGGGGCGCCCCACAGATACGCAGTATTTT. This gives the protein CASSGNSGGRPTDTQYF.